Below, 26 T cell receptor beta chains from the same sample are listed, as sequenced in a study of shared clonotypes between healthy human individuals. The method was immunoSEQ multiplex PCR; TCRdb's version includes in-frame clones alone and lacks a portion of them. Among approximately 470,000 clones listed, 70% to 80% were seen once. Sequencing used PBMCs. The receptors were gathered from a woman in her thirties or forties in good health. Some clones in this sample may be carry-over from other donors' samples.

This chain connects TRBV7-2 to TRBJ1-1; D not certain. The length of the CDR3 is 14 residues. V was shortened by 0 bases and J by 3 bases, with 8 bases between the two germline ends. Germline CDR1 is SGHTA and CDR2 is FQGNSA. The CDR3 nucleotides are TGTGCCAGCAGCTTAGCCGGGGTTCACACTGAAGCTTTCTTT. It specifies CASSLAGVHTEAFF.

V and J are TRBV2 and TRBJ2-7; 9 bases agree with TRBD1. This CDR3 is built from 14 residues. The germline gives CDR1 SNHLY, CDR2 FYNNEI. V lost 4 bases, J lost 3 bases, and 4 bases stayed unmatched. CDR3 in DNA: TGTGCCAGCAGTGGTGTGACAGGGGGCTACGAGCAGTACTTC. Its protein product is CASSGVTGGYEQYF.

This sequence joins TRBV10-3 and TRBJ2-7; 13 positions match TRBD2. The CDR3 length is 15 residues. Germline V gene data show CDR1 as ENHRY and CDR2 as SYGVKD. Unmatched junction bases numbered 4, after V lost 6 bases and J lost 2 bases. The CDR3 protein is CAIRGTSGKPYEQYF. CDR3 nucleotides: TGTGCCATCAGGGGGACTAGCGGGAAGCCCTACGAGCAGTACTTC.

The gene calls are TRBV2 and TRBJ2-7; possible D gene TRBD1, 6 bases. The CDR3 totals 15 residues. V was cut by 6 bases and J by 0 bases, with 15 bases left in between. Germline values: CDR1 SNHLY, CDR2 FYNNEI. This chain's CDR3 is CASRGGPDASYEQYF. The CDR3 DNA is TGTGCCAGCAGAGGGGGACCTGACGCCTCCTACGAGCAGTACTTC.

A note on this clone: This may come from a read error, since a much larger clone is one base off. As DNA, the CDR3 is TGTTCCAGCAGCTTCGGGGACAGGGACTATGGCTACACCTTC. This gives the protein CSSSFGDRDYGYTF. The chain couples TRBV5-4 to TRBJ1-2, with TRBD1 identical over 9 bases. Germline CDR1 SGHNT, CDR2 YYREEE (reference sequence). CDR3 length: 14 amino acids. Full variable domain (rest looked up from reference TRBV5-4 and TRBJ1-2): ETGVTQSPTHLIKTRGQQVTLRCSSQSGHNTVSWYQQALGQGPQFIFQYYREEENGRGNFPPRFSGLQFPNYSSELNVNALELDDSALYLCSSSFGDRDYGYTFGSGTRLTVV.

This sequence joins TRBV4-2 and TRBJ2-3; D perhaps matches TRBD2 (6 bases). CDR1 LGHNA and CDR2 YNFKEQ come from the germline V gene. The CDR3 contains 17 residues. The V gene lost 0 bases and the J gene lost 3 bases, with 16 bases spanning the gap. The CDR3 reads CASSQEGGGVATDTQYF. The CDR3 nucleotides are TGTGCCAGCAGCCAAGAAGGTGGCGGGGTCGCGACAGATACGCAGTATTTT.

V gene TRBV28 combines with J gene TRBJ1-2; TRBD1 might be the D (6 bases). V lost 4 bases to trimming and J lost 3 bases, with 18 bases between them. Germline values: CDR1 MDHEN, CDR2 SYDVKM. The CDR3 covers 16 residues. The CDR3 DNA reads TGTGCCAGCAGTTCAAGGGGGGGCGGCGGAGACTATGGCTACACCTTC. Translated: CASSSRGGGGDYGYTF.

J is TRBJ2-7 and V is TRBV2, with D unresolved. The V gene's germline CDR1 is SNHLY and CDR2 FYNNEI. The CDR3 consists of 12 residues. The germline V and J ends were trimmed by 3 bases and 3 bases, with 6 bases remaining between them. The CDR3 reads CASSDVIYEQYF. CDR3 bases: TGTGCCAGCAGTGACGTTATCTACGAGCAGTACTTC.

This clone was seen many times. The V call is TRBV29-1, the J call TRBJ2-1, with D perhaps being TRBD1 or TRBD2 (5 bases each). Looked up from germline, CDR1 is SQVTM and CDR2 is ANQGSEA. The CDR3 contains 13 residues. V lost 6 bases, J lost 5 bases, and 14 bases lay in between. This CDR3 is CSVAKWGHNEQFF. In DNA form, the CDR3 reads TGCAGCGTCGCAAAATGGGGACACAATGAGCAGTTCTTC.

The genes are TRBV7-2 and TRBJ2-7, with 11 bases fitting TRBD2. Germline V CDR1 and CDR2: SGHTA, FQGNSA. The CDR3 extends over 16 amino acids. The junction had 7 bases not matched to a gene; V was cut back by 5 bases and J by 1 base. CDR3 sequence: CASSPTSGSGSYEQYF. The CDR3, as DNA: TGTGCCAGCAGCCCCACTAGCGGGAGTGGTTCCTACGAGCAGTACTTC.

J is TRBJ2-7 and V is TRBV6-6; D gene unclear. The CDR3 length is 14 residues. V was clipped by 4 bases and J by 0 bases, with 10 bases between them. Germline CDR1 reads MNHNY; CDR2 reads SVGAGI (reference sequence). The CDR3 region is CASSFRRSSYEQYF. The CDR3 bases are TGTGCCAGCAGTTTCAGACGGAGCTCCTACGAGCAGTACTTC.

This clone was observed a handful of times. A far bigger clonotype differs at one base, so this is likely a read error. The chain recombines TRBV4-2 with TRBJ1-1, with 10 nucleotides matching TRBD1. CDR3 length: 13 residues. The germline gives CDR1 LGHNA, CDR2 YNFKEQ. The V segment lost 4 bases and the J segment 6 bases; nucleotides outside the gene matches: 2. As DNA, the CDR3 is TGTGCCAGCAGCCCTGGACAGGGGGCTGAAGCTTTCTTT. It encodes CASSPGQGAEAFF.

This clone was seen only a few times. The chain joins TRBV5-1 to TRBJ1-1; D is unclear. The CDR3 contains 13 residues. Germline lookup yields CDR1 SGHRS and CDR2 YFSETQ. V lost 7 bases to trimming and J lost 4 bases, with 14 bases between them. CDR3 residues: CASLVGEGTEAFF. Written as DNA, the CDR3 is TGCGCCAGCCTTGTTGGCGAGGGCACTGAAGCTTTCTTT. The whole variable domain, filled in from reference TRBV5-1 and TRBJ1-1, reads KAGVTQTPRYLIKTRGQQVTLSCSPISGHRSVSWYQQTPGQGLQFLFEYFSETQRNKGNFPGRFSGRQFSNSRSEMNVSTLELGDSALYLCASLVGEGTEAFFGQGTRLTVV.

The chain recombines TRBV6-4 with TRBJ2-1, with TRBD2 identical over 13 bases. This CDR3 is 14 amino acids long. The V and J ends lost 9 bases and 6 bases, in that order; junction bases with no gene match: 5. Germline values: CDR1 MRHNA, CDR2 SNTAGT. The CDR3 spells CASKTSGRANEQFF. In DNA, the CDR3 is TGTGCCAGTAAAACTAGCGGGAGGGCCAATGAGCAGTTCTTC.

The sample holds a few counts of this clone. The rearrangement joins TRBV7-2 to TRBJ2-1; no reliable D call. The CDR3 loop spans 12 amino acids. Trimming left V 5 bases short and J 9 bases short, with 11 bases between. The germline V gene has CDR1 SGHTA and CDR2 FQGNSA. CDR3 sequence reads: CASSPRWGEQFF. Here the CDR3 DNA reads TGTGCCAGCAGCCCCAGGTGGGGTGAGCAGTTCTTC.

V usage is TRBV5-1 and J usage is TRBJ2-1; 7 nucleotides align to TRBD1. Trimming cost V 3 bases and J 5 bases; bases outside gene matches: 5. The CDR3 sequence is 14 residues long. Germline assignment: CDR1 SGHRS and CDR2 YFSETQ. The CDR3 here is CASSSRQGHNEQFF. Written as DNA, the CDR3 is TGCGCCAGCAGCTCCCGACAGGGACACAATGAGCAGTTCTTC.

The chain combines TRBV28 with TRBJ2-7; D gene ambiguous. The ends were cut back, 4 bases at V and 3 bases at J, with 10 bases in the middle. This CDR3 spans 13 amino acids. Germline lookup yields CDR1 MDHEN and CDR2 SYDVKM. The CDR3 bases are TGTGCCAGCAGTTCCCCGGCCTTCTACGAGCAGTACTTC. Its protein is CASSSPAFYEQYF.

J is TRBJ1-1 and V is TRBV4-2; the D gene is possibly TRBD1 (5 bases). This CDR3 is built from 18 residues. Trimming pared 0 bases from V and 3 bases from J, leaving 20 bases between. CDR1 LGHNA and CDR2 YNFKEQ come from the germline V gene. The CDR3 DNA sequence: TGTGCCAGCAGCCAAGATTCCGGGGGAAGTGGAGGGTACACTGAAGCTTTCTTT. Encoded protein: CASSQDSGGSGGYTEAFF.

The CDR3 region is CASSLGGQYGELFF. The CDR3 nucleotides are TGCGCCAGCAGCTTGGGAGGACAGTACGGGGAGCTGTTTTTT. The chain is built from TRBV5-1 and TRBJ2-2, with D possibly matching TRBD1 (6 bases). Germline V gives CDR1 SGHRS, CDR2 YFSETQ. Deletions cut 0 bases from V and 7 bases from J, with 10 bases between. The CDR3 has 14 residues.

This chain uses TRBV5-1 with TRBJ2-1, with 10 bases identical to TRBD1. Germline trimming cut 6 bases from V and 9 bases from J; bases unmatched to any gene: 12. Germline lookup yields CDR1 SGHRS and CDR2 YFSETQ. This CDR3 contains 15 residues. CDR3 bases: TGCGCCAGCACCGCCTGGACAGGGGGATCCGGTGAGCAGTTCTTC. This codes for CASTAWTGGSGEQFF. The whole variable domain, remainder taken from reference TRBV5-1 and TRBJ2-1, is KAGVTQTPRYLIKTRGQQVTLSCSPISGHRSVSWYQQTPGQGLQFLFEYFSETQRNKGNFPGRFSGRQFSNSRSEMNVSTLELGDSALYLCASTAWTGGSGEQFFGPGTRLTVL.

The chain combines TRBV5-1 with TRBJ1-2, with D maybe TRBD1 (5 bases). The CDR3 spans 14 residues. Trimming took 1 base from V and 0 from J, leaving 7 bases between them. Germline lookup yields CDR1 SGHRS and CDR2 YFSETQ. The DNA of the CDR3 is TGCGCCAGCAGCTTGACGACAGCTAACTATGGCTACACCTTC. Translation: CASSLTTANYGYTF.

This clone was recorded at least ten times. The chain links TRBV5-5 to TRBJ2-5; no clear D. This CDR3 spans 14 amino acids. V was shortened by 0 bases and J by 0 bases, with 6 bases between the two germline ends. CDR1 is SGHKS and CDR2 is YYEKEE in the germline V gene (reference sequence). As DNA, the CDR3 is TGTGCCAGCAGCTTGGGACGGGACCAAGAGACCCAGTACTTC. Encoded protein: CASSLGRDQETQYF.

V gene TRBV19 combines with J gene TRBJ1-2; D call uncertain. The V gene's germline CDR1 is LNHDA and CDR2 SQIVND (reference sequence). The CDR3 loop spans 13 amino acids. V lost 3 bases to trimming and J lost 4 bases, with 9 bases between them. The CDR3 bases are TGTGCCAGTAGTATGCGGGTACTCTATGGCTACACCTTC. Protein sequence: CASSMRVLYGYTF.

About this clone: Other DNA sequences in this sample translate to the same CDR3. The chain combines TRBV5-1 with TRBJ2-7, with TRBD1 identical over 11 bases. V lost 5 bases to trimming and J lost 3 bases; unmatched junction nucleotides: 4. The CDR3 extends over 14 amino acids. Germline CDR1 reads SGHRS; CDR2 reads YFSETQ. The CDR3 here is CASSSGTGGYEQYF. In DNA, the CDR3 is TGCGCCAGCAGTTCCGGGACAGGGGGCTACGAGCAGTACTTC.

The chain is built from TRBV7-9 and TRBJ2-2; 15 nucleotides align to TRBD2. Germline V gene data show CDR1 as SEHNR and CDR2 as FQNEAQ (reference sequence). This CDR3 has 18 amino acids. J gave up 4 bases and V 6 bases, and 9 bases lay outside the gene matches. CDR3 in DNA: TGTGCCAGCAGGTACGGACTAGCGGGAGGGACGAGCACCGGGGAGCTGTTTTTT. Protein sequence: CASRYGLAGGTSTGELFF.

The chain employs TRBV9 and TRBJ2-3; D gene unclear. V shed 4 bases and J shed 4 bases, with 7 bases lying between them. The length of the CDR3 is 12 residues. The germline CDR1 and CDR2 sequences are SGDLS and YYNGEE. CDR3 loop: CASSKWSDTQYF. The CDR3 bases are TGTGCCAGCAGCAAATGGTCAGATACGCAGTATTTT. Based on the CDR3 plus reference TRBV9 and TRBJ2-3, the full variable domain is DSGVTQTPKHLITATGQRVTLRCSPRSGDLSVYWYQQSLDQGLQFLIQYYNGEERAKGNILERFSAQQFPDLHSELNLSSLELGDSALYFCASSKWSDTQYFGPGTRLTVL.